These 21 T cell receptor beta chains share one sample of origin, sequenced in a study of blood T cell repertoires in COVID-19. Measured with immunoSEQ multiplex PCR; TCRdb has only the in-frame clones, and not every one. The data contain more than 65,000 clones, roughly 80% of them singletons. The sequenced material came from peripheral blood. These receptors came from a woman at least 80 years old with acute or convalescent COVID-19.

In regard to this clone: The identical CDR3 is also encoded by other nucleotide sequences in the sample. This rearrangement joins TRBV6-1 to TRBJ1-2; D is undetermined. The V and J ends lost 3 bases and 8 bases respectively, with 7 bases between them. Germline V gene lookup returns CDR1 MNHNS and CDR2 SASEGT. The CDR3 is made up of 11 amino acids. The CDR3 DNA follows: TGTGCCAGCAGTGAGAGTCTAGGCTACACCTTC. As protein: CASSESLGYTF.

The chain links TRBV30 to TRBJ1-5, with 9 bases identical to TRBD1. With 4 bases clipped from V and 9 bases from J, the junction kept 7 bases outside the gene matches. The CDR3 totals 13 residues. CDR1 is GTSNPN, CDR2 SVGIG, per germline (reference sequence). CDR3 sequence: CAWMDRGMGPQHF. CDR3 nucleotides: TGTGCCTGGATGGACAGGGGAATGGGGCCCCAGCATTTT.

Only one count was recorded for this clone. CDR3 in amino acids: CASSSADIRNQPQHF. The CDR3 DNA follows: TGTGCCAGTAGTTCGGCCGACATTCGCAATCAGCCCCAGCATTTT. V gene TRBV19 combines with J gene TRBJ1-5; D is ambiguous. This CDR3 has 15 residues. V lost 5 bases, J lost 2 bases, and 13 bases lay in between. Germline V CDR1 and CDR2: LNHDA, SQIVND (reference sequence). Full variable domain (remainder filled in from reference TRBV19 and TRBJ1-5): DGGITQSPKYLFRKEGQNVTLSCEQNLNHDAMYWYRQDPGQGLRLIYYSQIVNDFQKGDIAEGYSVSREKKESFPLTVTSAQKNPTAFYLCASSSADIRNQPQHFGDGTRLSIL.

The chain couples TRBV18 to TRBJ2-1, with D maybe TRBD1 (6 bases). The CDR3 is 17 residues long. V gave up 3 bases and J gave up 3 bases, with 18 bases separating them. CDR1 and CDR2 from the germline V gene are KGHSH and LQKENI. The CDR3 DNA is TGTGCCAGCTCACCCCCTCTGGACAGCCGAGTCTACAATGAGCAGTTCTTC. The encoded protein is CASSPPLDSRVYNEQFF.

CDR3 in amino acids: CASSSHRDSYEQYF. The CDR3 nucleotides are TGTGCCAGCAGTAGCCACCGGGACAGCTACGAGCAGTACTTC. The chain joins TRBV27 to TRBJ2-7; the match to TRBD1 covers 7 bases. Trimming removed 5 bases from V and 3 bases from J; junction bases left unmatched: 7. Per germline, CDR1 MNHEY and CDR2 SMNVEV (reference sequence). CDR3 length: 14 amino acids.

This chain uses TRBV5-1 with TRBJ2-1, with D possibly TRBD1 on 6 matching bases. Trimming left V 4 bases short and J 3 bases short, with 11 bases between. Germline CDR1 SGHRS, CDR2 YFSETQ. This CDR3 contains 14 residues. CDR3 sequence (DNA): TGCGCCAGCAGCCCAGGGGACAACTACAATGAGCAGTTCTTC. Translation gives CASSPGDNYNEQFF.

The chain is built from TRBV6-5 and TRBJ1-2, with 7 bases fitting TRBD1. The CDR3 consists of 15 residues. With V trimmed by 0 bases and J by 1 base, 2 bases remained unmatched. Germline V lookup: CDR1 MNHEY, CDR2 SVGAGI. The chain's CDR3 is CASSYSPGGNYGYTF. The CDR3 coding sequence is TGTGCCAGCAGTTACTCTCCAGGGGGTAACTATGGCTACACCTTC.

The chain is built from TRBV3-1 (or the pseudogene TRBV3-2) and TRBJ2-7; 8 bases align to TRBD1. The CDR3 covers 14 residues. Germline-derived CDR1 and CDR2 are LGHDT and YNNKEL (reference sequence). Unmatched junction bases numbered 1, after V lost 0 bases and J lost 3 bases. CDR3: CASSQDRGHYEQYF. CDR3 nucleotides: TGTGCCAGCAGCCAAGACAGGGGGCACTACGAGCAGTACTTC.

V and J are TRBV18 and TRBJ1-3; 9 bases align to TRBD1. The germline gives CDR1 KGHSH, CDR2 LQKENI. With V trimmed by 3 bases and J by 2 bases, 2 bases remained unmatched. The CDR3 runs 15 residues. The DNA for the CDR3 is TGTGCCAGCTCACCCGGGACAGGGACTGGAAACACCATATATTTT. It codes for CASSPGTGTGNTIYF.

The CDR3 reads CASADGGDWIEKLFF. The CDR3 bases are TGCGCCAGCGCCGACGGGGGGGATTGGATTGAAAAACTGTTTTTT. V and J are TRBV10-2 and TRBJ1-4; a weak D match, TRBD1 (5 bases). CDR1 and CDR2 from the germline V gene are WSHSY and SAAADI. This CDR3 is 15 amino acids long. Trimming took 8 bases from V and 7 from J, leaving 20 bases between them.

The chain links TRBV27 to TRBJ2-5, with TRBD1 as a possible D gene (5 bases). From germline, CDR1 is MNHEY and CDR2 SMNVEV (reference sequence). The V and J ends lost 5 bases and 5 bases respectively, with 15 bases between them. This CDR3 has 14 residues. CDR3: CASSPSGYGETQYF. The CDR3 coding sequence is TGTGCCAGCAGTCCGTCAGGGTACGGGGAGACCCAGTACTTC.

With regard to this clone: A read error may account for a junction end that differs from germline. CDR3 nucleotide sequence: TGTGCTAGCAGCCAGGCGGAGACCCAGTACTTC. This gives the protein CASSQAETQYF. The rearrangement joins TRBV7-7 to TRBJ2-5; D call uncertain. Germline V CDR1 and CDR2: SSHAT, FNYEAQ (reference sequence). CDR3 size: 11 residues.

V and J are TRBV7-3 and TRBJ2-4, with TRBD2 matching 7 bases. CDR1 and CDR2 from the germline V gene are SGHTA and FQGTGA. CDR3 length: 17 residues. The ends lost 1 base at V and 2 bases at J; junction bases unmatched: 8. The CDR3: CASSLITLADSKNIQYF. The CDR3 coding sequence is TGTGCCAGCAGCTTAATCACCCTAGCGGATTCCAAAAACATTCAGTACTTC.

The CDR3 loop reads CASSDPGGGRTEAFF. As DNA, the CDR3 is TGCGCCAGCAGTGACCCCGGGGGGGGCCGGACTGAAGCTTTCTTT. The rearrangement links TRBV10-1 to TRBJ1-1; TRBD1 might be the D (6 bases). This CDR3 region has 15 residues. Germline V CDR1 and CDR2: WNHNN, SYGVQD (reference sequence). Trimming left V 3 bases short and J 5 bases short, with 16 bases between.

The V and J genes are TRBV5-6 and TRBJ2-7; D is ambiguous. This CDR3 has 12 residues. V lost 7 bases to trimming and J lost 6 bases, with 14 bases between them. Germline V gene lookup returns CDR1 SGHDT and CDR2 YYEEEE. In nucleotides, the CDR3 is TGTGCCAGCGGCCCGCAGGATTCCGAGCAGTACTTC. Protein product: CASGPQDSEQYF.

This clone was observed a single time. V and J are TRBV2 and TRBJ1-6; 9 bases line up with TRBD1. The CDR3 consists of 16 residues. After removal of 6 bases from V and 5 bases from J, the junction contained 8 bases not matched to a gene. The V gene's germline CDR1 is SNHLY and CDR2 FYNNEI. CDR3 sequence (DNA): TGTGCCAGCAGACCCGACAGGGGGAGGCATAATTCACCCCTCCACTTT. It codes for CASRPDRGRHNSPLHF. The full variable domain, completed using reference TRBV2 and TRBJ1-6, is EPEVTQTPSHQVTQMGQEVILRCVPISNHLYFYWYRQILGQKVEFLVSFYNNEISEKSEIFDDQFSVERPDGSNFTLKIRSTKLEDSAMYFCASRPDRGRHNSPLHFGNGTRLTVT.

The V call is TRBV6-5, the J call TRBJ2-1; D possibly corresponds to TRBD1 (5 bases). V dropped 6 bases and J dropped 8 bases, with 14 bases sitting between them. The CDR3 is 13 amino acids. Germline V gene lookup returns CDR1 MNHEY and CDR2 SVGAGI. The CDR3 DNA sequence: TGTGCCAGCAGCAGAGACAGTCGGGATGAGCAGTTCTTC. It specifies CASSRDSRDEQFF.

This chain connects TRBV19 to TRBJ2-3; 8 positions agree with TRBD1. The V segment lost 5 bases and the J segment 4 bases; nucleotides outside the gene matches: 8. Germline V gives CDR1 LNHDA, CDR2 SQIVND (reference sequence). The CDR3 extends over 15 amino acids. In DNA form, the CDR3 reads TGTGCCAGTAGTGCCAGGCAGGGGGCAGCAGATACGCAGTATTTT. Its translation is CASSARQGAADTQYF.

This chain uses TRBV4-2 with TRBJ2-1; 9 bases fit TRBD2. V trimming: 6 bases; J trimming: 4 bases; junction bases outside the gene matches: 16. The CDR3 extends over 18 amino acids. Germline V lookup: CDR1 LGHNA, CDR2 YNFKEQ. CDR3 sequence reads: CASRPRGGGAESYNEQFF. In DNA form, the CDR3 reads TGTGCCAGCAGACCTAGGGGCGGGGGGGCAGAATCATACAATGAGCAGTTCTTC.

V gene TRBV5-4 combines with J gene TRBJ2-7; 9 bases map to TRBD1. CDR1 is SGHNT and CDR2 is YYREEE in the germline V gene (reference sequence). This CDR3 region has 15 residues. V lost 4 bases, J lost 3 bases, and 8 bases stayed unmatched. CDR3 bases: TGTGCCAGCAGCCCAGACTGGGACAGGGACTACGAGCAGTACTTC. As protein: CASSPDWDRDYEQYF.

As to this clone: One end of the junction varies from germline; a read error may be responsible. The chain recombines TRBV7-7 with TRBJ2-5; TRBD2 matches at 14 bases. Germline V gene data show CDR1 as SSHAT and CDR2 as FNYEAQ (reference sequence). The CDR3 spans 16 residues. DNA of the CDR3: TGTGCTAGCAGCTTAGCAGGGACTAGCGGGGGACAGACCCAGTACTTC. Its protein is CASSLAGTSGGQTQYF.